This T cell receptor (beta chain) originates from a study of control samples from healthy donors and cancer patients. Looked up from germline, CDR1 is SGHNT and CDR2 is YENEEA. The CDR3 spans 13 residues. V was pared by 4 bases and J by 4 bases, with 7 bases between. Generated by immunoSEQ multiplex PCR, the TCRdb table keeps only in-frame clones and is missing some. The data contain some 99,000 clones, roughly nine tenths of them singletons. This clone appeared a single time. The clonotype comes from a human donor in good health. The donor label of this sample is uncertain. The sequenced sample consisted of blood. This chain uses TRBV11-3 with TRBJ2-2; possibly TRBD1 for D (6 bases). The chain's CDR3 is CASSSDSTGELFF. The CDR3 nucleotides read TGTGCCAGCAGCTCGGACAGCACCGGGGAGCTGTTTTTT.